A single T cell receptor (beta chain) is shown here with its context. Antigen specificity is unknown. The sample is drawn from a study of shared clonotypes between healthy human individuals. Study-wide points: Inspection by rarefaction showed sorted-subset sequencing to be incomplete despite large depth. Enrolling few donors narrowed the genetic and exposure-history diversity that was represented.

Using approximately 190 ng DNA, about 29,000 T cell genomes, the sorted-subset replicate PCRs were run. Using immunoSEQ multiplex PCR, the repertoire was profiled, and TCRdb retains in-frame clones only, with some absent. The repertoire consists of over 850,000 clones, with more than 75% occurring once and the leading ten covering 0.5% to 0.65%. V lost 4 bases to trimming and J lost 7 bases, with 17 bases between them. Looked up from germline, CDR1 is SGHRS and CDR2 is YFSETQ. The CDR3 extends over 15 amino acids. The V and J genes are TRBV5-1 and TRBJ1-4, with a weak D call TRBD1 (6 bases). The clonotype originates from a man younger than 35 in good health. Some clones in this sample may be carry-over from other donors' samples. Sequenced material: memory CD4+ T cells from PBMCs. Subset reported: CD45RA-negative fraction. The CDR3 is CASSGQGIIGEKLFF. CDR3 coding DNA: TGCGCCAGCAGCGGTCAGGGGATCATCGGTGAAAAACTGTTTTTT. Using reference TRBV5-1 and TRBJ1-4 for the parts outside the CDR3, the full variable domain is KAGVTQTPRYLIKTRGQQVTLSCSPISGHRSVSWYQQTPGQGLQFLFEYFSETQRNKGNFPGRFSGRQFSNSRSEMNVSTLELGDSALYLCASSGQGIIGEKLFFGSGTQLSVL.